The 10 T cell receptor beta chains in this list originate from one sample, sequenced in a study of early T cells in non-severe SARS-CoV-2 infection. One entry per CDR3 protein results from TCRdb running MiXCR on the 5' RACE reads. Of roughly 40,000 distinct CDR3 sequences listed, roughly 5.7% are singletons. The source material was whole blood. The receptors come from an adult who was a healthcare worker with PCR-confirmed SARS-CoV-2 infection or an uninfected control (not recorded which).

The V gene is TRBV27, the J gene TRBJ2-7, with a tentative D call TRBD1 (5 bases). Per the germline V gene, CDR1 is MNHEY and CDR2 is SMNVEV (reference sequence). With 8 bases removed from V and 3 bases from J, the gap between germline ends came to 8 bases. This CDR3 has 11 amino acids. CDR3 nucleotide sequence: TGTGCCAGCGGACACAACTACGAGCAGTACTTC. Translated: CASGHNYEQYF.

For the CDR3, the DNA is TGTGCCAGCAGCCCCACCCAGGGGACGGATTTTAGGAACGAGCAGTACTTC. It yields the protein CASSPTQGTDFRNEQYF. The chain employs TRBV27 and TRBJ2-7; the D gene is possibly TRBD1 (6 bases). Looked up from germline, CDR1 is MNHEY and CDR2 is SMNVEV (reference sequence). The CDR3 runs to 17 residues. V gave up 6 bases and J gave up 5 bases, with 26 bases separating them.

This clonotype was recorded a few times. The CDR3 spells CASSYSQTGNTIYF. CDR3 DNA sequence: TGTGCCAGCAGTTACTCACAGACTGGAAACACCATATATTTT. The chain links TRBV6-5 to TRBJ1-3; no definite D call. CDR1 is MNHEY, CDR2 SVGAGI, per germline. The CDR3 loop spans 14 amino acids. V was cut by 0 bases and J by 2 bases, with 5 bases left in between.

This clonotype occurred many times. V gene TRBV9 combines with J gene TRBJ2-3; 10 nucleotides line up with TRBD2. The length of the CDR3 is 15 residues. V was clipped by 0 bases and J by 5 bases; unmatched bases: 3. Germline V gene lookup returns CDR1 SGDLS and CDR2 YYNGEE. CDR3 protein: CASSVGLAGGDTQYF. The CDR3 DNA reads TGTGCCAGCAGCGTAGGATTAGCGGGAGGAGATACGCAGTATTTT.

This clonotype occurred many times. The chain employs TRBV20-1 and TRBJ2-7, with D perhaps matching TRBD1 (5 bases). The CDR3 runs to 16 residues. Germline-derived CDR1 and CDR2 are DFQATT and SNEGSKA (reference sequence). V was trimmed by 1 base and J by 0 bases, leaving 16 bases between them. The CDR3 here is CSARGVQGRGSYEQYF. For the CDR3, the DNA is TGCAGTGCTAGAGGGGTCCAGGGAAGGGGCTCCTACGAGCAGTACTTC.

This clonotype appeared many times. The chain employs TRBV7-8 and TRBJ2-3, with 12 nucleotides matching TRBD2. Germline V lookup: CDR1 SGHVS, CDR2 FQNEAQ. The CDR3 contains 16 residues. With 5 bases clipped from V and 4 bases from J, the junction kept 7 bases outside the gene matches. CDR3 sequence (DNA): TGTGCCAGCAGCCAGACTAGCGGGAGAGGGGCAGATACGCAGTATTTT. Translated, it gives CASSQTSGRGADTQYF.

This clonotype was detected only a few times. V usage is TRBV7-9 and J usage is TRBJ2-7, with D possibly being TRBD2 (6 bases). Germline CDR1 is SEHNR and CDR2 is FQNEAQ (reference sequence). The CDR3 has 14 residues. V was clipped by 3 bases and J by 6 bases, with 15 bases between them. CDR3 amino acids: CASSLGTPISEQYF. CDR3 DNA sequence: TGTGCCAGCAGCTTGGGGACTCCTATAAGCGAGCAGTACTTC.

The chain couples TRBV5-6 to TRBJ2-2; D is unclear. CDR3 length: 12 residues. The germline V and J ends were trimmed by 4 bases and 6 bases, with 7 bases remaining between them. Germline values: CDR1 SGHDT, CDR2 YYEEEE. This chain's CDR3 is CASSLWSGELFF. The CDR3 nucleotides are TGTGCCAGCAGCCTGTGGTCCGGGGAGCTGTTTTTT.

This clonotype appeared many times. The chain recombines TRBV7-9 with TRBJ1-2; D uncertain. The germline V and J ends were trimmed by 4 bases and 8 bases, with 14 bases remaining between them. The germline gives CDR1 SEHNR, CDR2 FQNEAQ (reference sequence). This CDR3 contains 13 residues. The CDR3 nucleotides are TGTGCCAGCAGCTCAAATTCGGTCGGGGGCTACACCTTC. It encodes CASSSNSVGGYTF.

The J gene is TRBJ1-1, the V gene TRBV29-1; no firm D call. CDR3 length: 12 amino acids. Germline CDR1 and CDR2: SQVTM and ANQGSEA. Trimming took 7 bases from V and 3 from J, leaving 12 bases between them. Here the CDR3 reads CSAGIRDTEAFF. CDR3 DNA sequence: TGCAGCGCGGGGATCCGGGACACTGAAGCTTTCTTT. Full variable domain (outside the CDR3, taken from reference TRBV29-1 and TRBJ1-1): SAVISQKPSRDICQRGTSLTIQCQVDSQVTMMFWYRQQPGQSLTLIATANQGSEATYESGFVIDKFPISRPNLTFSTLTVSNMSPEDSSIYLCSAGIRDTEAFFGQGTRLTVV.